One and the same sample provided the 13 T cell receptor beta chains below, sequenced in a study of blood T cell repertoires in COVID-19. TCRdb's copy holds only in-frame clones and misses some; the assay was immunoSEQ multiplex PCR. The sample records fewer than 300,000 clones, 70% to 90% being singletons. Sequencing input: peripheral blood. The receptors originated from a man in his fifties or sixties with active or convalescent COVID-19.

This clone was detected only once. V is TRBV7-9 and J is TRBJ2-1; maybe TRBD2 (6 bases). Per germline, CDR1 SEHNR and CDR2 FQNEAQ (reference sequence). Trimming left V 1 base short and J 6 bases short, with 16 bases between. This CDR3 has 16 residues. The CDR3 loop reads CASSLVRRSSGNEQFF. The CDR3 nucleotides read TGTGCCAGCAGCTTAGTGCGCCGGAGTAGCGGCAATGAGCAGTTCTTC.

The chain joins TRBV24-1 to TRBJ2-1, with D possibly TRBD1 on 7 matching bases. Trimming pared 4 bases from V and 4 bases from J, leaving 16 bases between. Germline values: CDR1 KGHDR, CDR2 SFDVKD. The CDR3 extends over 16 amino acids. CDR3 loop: CATSEPDRRGYNEQFF. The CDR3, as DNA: TGTGCCACCAGTGAACCGGACAGGAGGGGGTACAATGAGCAGTTCTTC.

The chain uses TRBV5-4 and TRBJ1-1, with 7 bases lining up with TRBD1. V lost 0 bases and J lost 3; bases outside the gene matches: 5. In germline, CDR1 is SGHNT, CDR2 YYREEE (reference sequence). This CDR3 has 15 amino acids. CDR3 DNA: TGTGCCAGCAGCTTGGTGTCCAGGGGGGACACTGAAGCTTTCTTT. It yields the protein CASSLVSRGDTEAFF. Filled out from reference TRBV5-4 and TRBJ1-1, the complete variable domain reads ETGVTQSPTHLIKTRGQQVTLRCSSQSGHNTVSWYQQALGQGPQFIFQYYREEENGRGNFPPRFSGLQFPNYSSELNVNALELDDSALYLCASSLVSRGDTEAFFGQGTRLTVV.

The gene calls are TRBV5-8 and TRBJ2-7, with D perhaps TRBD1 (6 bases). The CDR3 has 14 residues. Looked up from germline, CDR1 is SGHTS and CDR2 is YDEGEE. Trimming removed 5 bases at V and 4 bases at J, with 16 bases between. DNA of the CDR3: TGTGCCAGCAGAATCAGGGGAAGGGGGTACGAGCAGTACTTC. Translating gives CASRIRGRGYEQYF.

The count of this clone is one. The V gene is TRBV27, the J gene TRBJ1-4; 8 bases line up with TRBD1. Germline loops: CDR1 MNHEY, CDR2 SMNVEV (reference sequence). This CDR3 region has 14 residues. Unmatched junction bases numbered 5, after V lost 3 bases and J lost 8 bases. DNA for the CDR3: TGTGCCAGCAGTTTGCAGGGGGCGACCGAAAAACTGTTTTTT. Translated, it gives CASSLQGATEKLFF.

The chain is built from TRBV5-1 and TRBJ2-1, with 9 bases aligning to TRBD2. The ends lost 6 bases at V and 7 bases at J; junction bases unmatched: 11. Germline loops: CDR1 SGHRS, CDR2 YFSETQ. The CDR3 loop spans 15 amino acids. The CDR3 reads CASKENSGSWNEQFF. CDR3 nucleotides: TGCGCCAGCAAGGAGAATAGCGGGAGCTGGAATGAGCAGTTCTTC. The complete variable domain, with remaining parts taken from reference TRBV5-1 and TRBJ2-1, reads KAGVTQTPRYLIKTRGQQVTLSCSPISGHRSVSWYQQTPGQGLQFLFEYFSETQRNKGNFPGRFSGRQFSNSRSEMNVSTLELGDSALYLCASKENSGSWNEQFFGPGTRLTVL.

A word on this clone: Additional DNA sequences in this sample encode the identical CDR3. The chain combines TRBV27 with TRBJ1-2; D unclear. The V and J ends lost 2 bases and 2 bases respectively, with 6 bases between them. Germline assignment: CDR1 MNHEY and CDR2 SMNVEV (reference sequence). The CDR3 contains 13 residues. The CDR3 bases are TGTGCCAGCAGTTTAGGAGGGAACTATGGCTACACCTTC. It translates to CASSLGGNYGYTF.

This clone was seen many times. The CDR3 spells CSVLEREVLTF. The CDR3 bases are TGCAGCGTCCTAGAGCGGGAGGTACTGACTTTC. The rearrangement uses TRBV29-1 and TRBJ2-6; 9 bases match TRBD2. From germline, CDR1 is SQVTM and CDR2 ANQGSEA. J gave up 16 bases and V 6 bases, and 7 bases lay outside the gene matches. This CDR3 region has 11 residues. The whole variable domain, remainder taken from reference TRBV29-1 and TRBJ2-6, is SAVISQKPSRDICQRGTSLTIQCQVDSQVTMMFWYRQQPGQSLTLIATANQGSEATYESGFVIDKFPISRPNLTFSTLTVSNMSPEDSSIYLCSVLEREVLTFGAGSRLTVL.

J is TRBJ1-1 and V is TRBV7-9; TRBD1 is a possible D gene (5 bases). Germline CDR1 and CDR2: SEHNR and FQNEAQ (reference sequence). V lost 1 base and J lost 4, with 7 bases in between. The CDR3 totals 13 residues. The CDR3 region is CASSLGQGTEAFF. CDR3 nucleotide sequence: TGTGCCAGCAGCTTAGGTCAGGGCACTGAAGCTTTCTTT.

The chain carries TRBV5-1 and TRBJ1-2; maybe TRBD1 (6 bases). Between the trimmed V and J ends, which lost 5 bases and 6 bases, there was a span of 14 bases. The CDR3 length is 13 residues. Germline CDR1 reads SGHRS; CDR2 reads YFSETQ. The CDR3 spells CASSTQGTDGYTF. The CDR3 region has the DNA TGCGCCAGCAGTACCCAGGGGACGGATGGCTACACCTTC.

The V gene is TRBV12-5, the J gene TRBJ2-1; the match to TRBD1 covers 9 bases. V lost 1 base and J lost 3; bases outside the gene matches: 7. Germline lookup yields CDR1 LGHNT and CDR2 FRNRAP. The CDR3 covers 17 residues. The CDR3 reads CASGLATGGFDYNEQFF. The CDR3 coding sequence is TGTGCTAGTGGTTTGGCGACAGGGGGATTCGACTACAATGAGCAGTTCTTC. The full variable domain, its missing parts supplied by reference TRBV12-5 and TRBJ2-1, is DARVTQTPRHKVTEMGQEVTMRCQPILGHNTVFWYRQTMMQGLELLAYFRNRAPLDDSGMPKDRFSAEMPDATLATLKIQPSEPRDSAVYFCASGLATGGFDYNEQFFGPGTRLTVL.

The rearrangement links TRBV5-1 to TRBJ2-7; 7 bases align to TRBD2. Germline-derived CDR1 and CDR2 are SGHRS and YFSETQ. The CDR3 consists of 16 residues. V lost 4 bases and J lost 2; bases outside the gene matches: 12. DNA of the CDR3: TGCGCCAGCAGCAAGTATTCTGGACTAGAAGCCTACGAGCAGTACTTC. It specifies CASSKYSGLEAYEQYF.

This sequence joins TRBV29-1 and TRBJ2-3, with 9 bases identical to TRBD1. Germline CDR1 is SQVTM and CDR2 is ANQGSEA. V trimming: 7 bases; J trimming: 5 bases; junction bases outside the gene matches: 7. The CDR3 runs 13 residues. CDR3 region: CSARRTGEDTQYF. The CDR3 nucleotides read TGCAGCGCCCGAAGGACAGGGGAAGATACGCAGTATTTT.